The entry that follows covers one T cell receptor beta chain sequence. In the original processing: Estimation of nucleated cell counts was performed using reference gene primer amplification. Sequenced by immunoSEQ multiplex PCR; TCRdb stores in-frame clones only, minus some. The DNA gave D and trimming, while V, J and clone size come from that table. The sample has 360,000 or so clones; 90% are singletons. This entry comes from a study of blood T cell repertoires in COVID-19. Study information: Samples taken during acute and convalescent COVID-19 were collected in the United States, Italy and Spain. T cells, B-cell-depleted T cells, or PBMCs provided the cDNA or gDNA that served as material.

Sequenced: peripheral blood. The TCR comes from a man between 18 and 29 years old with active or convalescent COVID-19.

The CDR3 bases are TGCGCCAGCAGCTTGGAGGGAGGGGCAGCTAACTATGGCTACACCTTC. This sequence encodes CASSLEGGAANYGYTF. This rearrangement joins TRBV5-1 to TRBJ1-2; D may be TRBD1 (5 bases). V lost 0 bases, J lost 0 bases, and 12 bases lay in between. Per germline, CDR1 SGHRS and CDR2 YFSETQ. The CDR3 runs 16 residues. Based on the CDR3 plus reference TRBV5-1 and TRBJ1-2, the full variable domain is KAGVTQTPRYLIKTRGQQVTLSCSPISGHRSVSWYQQTPGQGLQFLFEYFSETQRNKGNFPGRFSGRQFSNSRSEMNVSTLELGDSALYLCASSLEGGAANYGYTFGSGTRLTVV.